This section outlines one T cell receptor (beta chain) sequence together with its context. Donors were grouped by their self-reported clinical history. Clones were read by immunoSEQ multiplex PCR, and TCRdb kept only the in-frame ones, dropping some. The sample has about 250,000 clones, roughly four fifths seen once. This entry belongs to a study of blood T cell repertoires in COVID-19. The CDR3 runs 14 residues. Germline V gene lookup returns CDR1 SGHDT and CDR2 YYEEEE. V was clipped by 4 bases and J by 10 bases, with 15 bases between them. Sequenced sample: PBMCs or T cells enriched from blood (not recorded which). The receptor comes from a man in his forties who had been exposed to COVID-19. The chain joins TRBV5-6 to TRBJ1-6; D is unclear. In DNA, the CDR3 is TGTGCCAGCAGCCTTTACACAATCTGGTCACCCCTCCACTTT. Translation: CASSLYTIWSPLHF.